A selection of T cell receptor beta chains follows, all from one sample in a study of CD8 T cells in ankylosing spondylitis. TCRdb reprocessed the 5' RACE reads via MiXCR and lists one record per CDR3 protein. The table shows 450,000 to 550,000 distinct CDR3 sequences, with approximately 5% occurring only once. The sample was blood, either unsorted or a sorted T cell fraction (not recorded which). All receptors derive from a male donor with ankylosing spondylitis. Each CDR3 is given with its conserved first and last residue. D genes are given only for firm matches. Where a row states a size, it is once, few, many or the class of an expanded clone; other rows omit it.

clone_size j_call v_call d_call cdr3_nt cdr3_aa
many TRBJ2-2 TRBV20-1 NA TGCAGTGCTAGAGTCGGGACATCGAACACCGGGGAGCTGTTTTTT CSARVGTSNTGELFF
many TRBJ2-3 TRBV5-1 NA TGCGCCAGCAGCTTGGTTTCCGTGAGCACAGATACGCAGTATTTT CASSLVSVSTDTQYF
many TRBJ1-2 TRBV20-1 NA TGCAGTGCTATTTACAGGGATCGGAACTATGGCTACACCTTC CSAIYRDRNYGYTF
few TRBJ2-1 TRBV9 NA TGTGCCAGCAGCGGCCCAGTCGGGGCCGAGCAGTTCTTC CASSGPVGAEQFF
few TRBJ2-1 TRBV7-2 NA TGTGCCAGCAGCCGAGGAAACAATGAGCAGTTCTTC CASSRGNNEQFF
few TRBJ2-1 TRBV13 TRBD2 TGTGCCAGCAGCTTAGATGGACTAGCGGGAGTGATCAATGAGCAGTTCTTC CASSLDGLAGVINEQFF
NA TRBJ2-3 TRBV29-1 TRBD2 TGCAGCGTTGAGGCGGGGGGGCTTGATACGCAGTATTTT CSVEAGGLDTQYF
many TRBJ2-7 TRBV15 NA TGTGCCACCAGCAGAGATAAGCTAAGGTCGTACGAGCAGTACTTC CATSRDKLRSYEQYF
NA TRBJ2-3 TRBV7-2 NA TGTGCCAGCAGCTTAGGCAGGCGGTCAGATACGCAGTATTTT CASSLGRRSDTQYF
many TRBJ1-2 TRBV9 TRBD1 TGTGCCACAAGACAGGGAGGAGGCTACACCTTC CATRQGGGYTF
many TRBJ2-1 TRBV20-1 NA TGCAGTGCTAGCCCCCGGAACACCAATGAGCAGTTCTTC CSASPRNTNEQFF